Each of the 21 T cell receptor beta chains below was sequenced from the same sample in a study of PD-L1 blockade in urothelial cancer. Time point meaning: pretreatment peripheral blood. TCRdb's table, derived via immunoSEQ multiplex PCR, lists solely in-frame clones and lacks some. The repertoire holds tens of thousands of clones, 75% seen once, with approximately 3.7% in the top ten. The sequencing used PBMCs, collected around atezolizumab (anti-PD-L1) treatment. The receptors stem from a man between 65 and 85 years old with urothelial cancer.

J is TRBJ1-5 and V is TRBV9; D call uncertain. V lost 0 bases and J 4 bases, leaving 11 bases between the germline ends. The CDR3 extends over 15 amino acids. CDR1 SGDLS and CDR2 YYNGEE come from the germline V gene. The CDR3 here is CASSVGSTGNQPQHF. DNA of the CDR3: TGTGCCAGCAGCGTAGGCTCGACCGGGAATCAGCCCCAGCATTTT. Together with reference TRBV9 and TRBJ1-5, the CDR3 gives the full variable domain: DSGVTQTPKHLITATGQRVTLRCSPRSGDLSVYWYQQSLDQGLQFLIQYYNGEERAKGNILERFSAQQFPDLHSELNLSSLELGDSALYFCASSVGSTGNQPQHFGDGTRLSIL.

The CDR3 nucleotides are TGTGCCAGCAGCTTGTCGGGACAGGACACAGATACGCAGTATTTT. Its translation: CASSLSGQDTDTQYF. J is TRBJ2-3 and V is TRBV5-4, with 8 bases lining up with TRBD1. V dropped 1 base and J dropped 2; count of bases not matched to a gene: 3. This CDR3 region has 15 residues. Germline V CDR1 and CDR2: SGHNT, YYREEE (reference sequence).

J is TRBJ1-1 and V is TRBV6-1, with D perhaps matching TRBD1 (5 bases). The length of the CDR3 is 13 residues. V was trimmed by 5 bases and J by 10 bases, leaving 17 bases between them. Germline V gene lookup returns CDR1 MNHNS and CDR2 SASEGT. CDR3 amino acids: CASSLDSRSGAFF. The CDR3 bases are TGTGCCAGCAGTCTTGACAGCCGGTCAGGAGCTTTCTTT.

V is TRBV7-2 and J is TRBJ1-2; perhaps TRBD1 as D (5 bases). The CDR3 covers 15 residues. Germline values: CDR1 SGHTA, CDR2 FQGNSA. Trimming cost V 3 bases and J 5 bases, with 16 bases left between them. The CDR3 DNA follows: TGTGCCAGCAGCTTTAAGGCCCAGGGTAGTTATGGCTACACCTTC. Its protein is CASSFKAQGSYGYTF.

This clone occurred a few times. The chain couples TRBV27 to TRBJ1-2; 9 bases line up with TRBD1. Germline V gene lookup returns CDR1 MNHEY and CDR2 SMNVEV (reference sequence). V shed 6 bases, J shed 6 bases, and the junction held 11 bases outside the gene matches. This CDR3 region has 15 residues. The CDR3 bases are TGTGCCAGCAGCCCTATCGAGAGGACAGGGGATGGCTACACCTTC. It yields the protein CASSPIERTGDGYTF.

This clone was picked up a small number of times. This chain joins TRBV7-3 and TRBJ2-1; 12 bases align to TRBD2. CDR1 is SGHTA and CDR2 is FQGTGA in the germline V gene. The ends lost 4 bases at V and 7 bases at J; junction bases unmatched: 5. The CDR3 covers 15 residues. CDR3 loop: CASSSTSGSQNEQFF. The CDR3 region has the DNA TGTGCCAGCAGCTCGACTAGCGGGAGTCAAAATGAGCAGTTCTTC.

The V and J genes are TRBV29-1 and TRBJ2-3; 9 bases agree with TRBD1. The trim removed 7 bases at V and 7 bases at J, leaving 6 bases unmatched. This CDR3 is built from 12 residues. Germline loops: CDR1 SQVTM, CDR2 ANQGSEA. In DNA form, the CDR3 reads TGCAGCGGGGGACAGGGAAAACATACGCAGTATTTT. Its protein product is CSGGQGKHTQYF.

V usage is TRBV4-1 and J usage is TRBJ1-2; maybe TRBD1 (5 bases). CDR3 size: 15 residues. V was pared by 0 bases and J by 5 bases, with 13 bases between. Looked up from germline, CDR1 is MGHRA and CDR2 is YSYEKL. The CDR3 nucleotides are TGCGCCAGCAGCCAAGATCTAGGAAAGGGGTATGGCTACACCTTC. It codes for CASSQDLGKGYGYTF.

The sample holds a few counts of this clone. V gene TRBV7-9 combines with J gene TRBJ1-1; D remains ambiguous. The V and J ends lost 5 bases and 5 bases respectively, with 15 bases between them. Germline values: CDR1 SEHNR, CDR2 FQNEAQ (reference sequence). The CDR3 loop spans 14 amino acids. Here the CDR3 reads CASSQQSLLTEAFF. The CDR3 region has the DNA TGTGCCAGCAGCCAACAGAGTTTGTTAACTGAAGCTTTCTTT.

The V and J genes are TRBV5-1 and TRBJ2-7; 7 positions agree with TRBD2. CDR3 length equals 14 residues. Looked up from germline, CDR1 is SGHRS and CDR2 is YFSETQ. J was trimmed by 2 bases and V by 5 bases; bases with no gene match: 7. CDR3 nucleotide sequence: TGCGCCAGCAGTCGGGACTACCGAACCTACGAGCAGTACTTC. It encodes CASSRDYRTYEQYF.

CDR3 in amino acids: CASRGTGFYEQYF. CDR3 in DNA: TGTGCCAGTCGCGGGACAGGGTTCTACGAGCAGTACTTC. V gene TRBV2 combines with J gene TRBJ2-7; 9 nucleotides agree with TRBD1. Germline CDR1 is SNHLY and CDR2 is FYNNEI. V lost 9 bases and J lost 3; bases outside the gene matches: 6. The CDR3 sequence is 13 residues long. Based on the CDR3 plus reference TRBV2 and TRBJ2-7, the full variable domain is EPEVTQTPSHQVTQMGQEVILRCVPISNHLYFYWYRQILGQKVEFLVSFYNNEISEKSEIFDDQFSVERPDGSNFTLKIRSTKLEDSAMYFCASRGTGFYEQYFGPGTRLTVT.

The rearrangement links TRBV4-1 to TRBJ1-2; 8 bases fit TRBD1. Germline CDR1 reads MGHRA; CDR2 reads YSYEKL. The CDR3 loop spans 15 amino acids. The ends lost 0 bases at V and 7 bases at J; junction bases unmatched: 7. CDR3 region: CASSQDVTGGGGYTF. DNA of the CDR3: TGCGCCAGCAGCCAAGACGTTACAGGGGGTGGTGGCTACACCTTC.

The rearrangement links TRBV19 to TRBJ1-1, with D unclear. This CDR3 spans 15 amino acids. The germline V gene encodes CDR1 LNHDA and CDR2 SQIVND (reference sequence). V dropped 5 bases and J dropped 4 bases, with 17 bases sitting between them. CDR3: CASSSGFGLGTEAFF. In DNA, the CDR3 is TGTGCCAGTAGTTCTGGTTTCGGGTTGGGCACTGAAGCTTTCTTT. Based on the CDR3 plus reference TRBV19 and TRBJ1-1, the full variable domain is DGGITQSPKYLFRKEGQNVTLSCEQNLNHDAMYWYRQDPGQGLRLIYYSQIVNDFQKGDIAEGYSVSREKKESFPLTVTSAQKNPTAFYLCASSSGFGLGTEAFFGQGTRLTVV.

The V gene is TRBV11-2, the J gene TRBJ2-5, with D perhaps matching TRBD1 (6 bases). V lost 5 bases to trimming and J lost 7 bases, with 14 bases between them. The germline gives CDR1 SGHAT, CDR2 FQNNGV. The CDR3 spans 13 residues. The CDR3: CASSVRTRGTQYF. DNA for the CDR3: TGTGCCAGCAGCGTGAGGACCAGGGGGACCCAGTACTTC.

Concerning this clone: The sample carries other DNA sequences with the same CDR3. The CDR3 DNA follows: TGTGCCAGCAGTTATTCGAGGGTGAACACTGAAGCTTTCTTT. Translated: CASSYSRVNTEAFF. This sequence joins TRBV6-5 and TRBJ1-1; no reliable D call. V was cut by 3 bases and J by 0 bases, with 8 bases left in between. Germline V gene data show CDR1 as MNHEY and CDR2 as SVGAGI. The CDR3 is 14 residues long.

CDR3 residues: CASRSQGAGNQPQHF. As DNA, the CDR3 is TGTGCCAGCAGGTCTCAGGGGGCTGGCAATCAGCCCCAGCATTTT. This sequence joins TRBV28 and TRBJ1-5, with 8 positions matching TRBD1. Unmatched junction bases numbered 6, after V lost 6 bases and J lost 2 bases. The CDR3 contains 15 residues. Per the germline V gene, CDR1 is MDHEN and CDR2 is SYDVKM.

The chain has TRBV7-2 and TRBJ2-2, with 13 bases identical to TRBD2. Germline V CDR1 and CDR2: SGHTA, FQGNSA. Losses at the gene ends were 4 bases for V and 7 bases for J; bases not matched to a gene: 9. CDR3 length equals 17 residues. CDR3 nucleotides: TGTGCCAGCAGCTCGACAACTAGCGGGAGGGCCGGCGGGGAGCTGTTTTTT. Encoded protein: CASSSTTSGRAGGELFF.

The CDR3 is CASSSTSQGTEKLFF. In DNA, the CDR3 is TGTGCCAGCTCTTCTACTTCGCAGGGGACTGAAAAACTGTTTTTT. This chain joins TRBV28 and TRBJ1-4, with D maybe TRBD1 (6 bases). Germline lookup yields CDR1 MDHEN and CDR2 SYDVKM. The V end lost 8 bases, the J end lost 7 bases, and 20 bases lay between the germline ends. The CDR3 is 15 amino acids.

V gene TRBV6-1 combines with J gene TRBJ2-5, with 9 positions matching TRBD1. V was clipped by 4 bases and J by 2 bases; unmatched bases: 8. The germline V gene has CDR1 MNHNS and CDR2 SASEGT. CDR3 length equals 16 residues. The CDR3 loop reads CASSVDPGQGQETQYF. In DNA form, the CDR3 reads TGTGCCAGCAGTGTAGATCCGGGACAGGGTCAAGAGACCCAGTACTTC.

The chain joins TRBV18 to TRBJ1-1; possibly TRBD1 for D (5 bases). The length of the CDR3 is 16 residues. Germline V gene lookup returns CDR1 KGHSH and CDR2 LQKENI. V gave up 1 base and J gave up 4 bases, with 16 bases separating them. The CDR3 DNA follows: TGTGCCAGCTCACCACAGAGGAGGGGAGGTGGCACTGAAGCTTTCTTT. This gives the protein CASSPQRRGGGTEAFF.

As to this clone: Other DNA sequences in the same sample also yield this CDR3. CDR3 coding DNA: TGTGCCAGCAGCCAGCGACAGGGGGATGATCAGCCCCAGCATTTT. The encoded protein is CASSQRQGDDQPQHF. The chain joins TRBV4-2 to TRBJ1-5; TRBD1 matches at 9 bases. Per the germline V gene, CDR1 is LGHNA and CDR2 is YNFKEQ. The CDR3 extends over 15 amino acids. The trim removed 3 bases at V and 5 bases at J, leaving 5 bases unmatched.